The present TCR beta chain was sequenced within a study of blood T cell repertoires in COVID-19. Whole-study context: Samples taken during acute and convalescent COVID-19 were collected in the United States, Italy and Spain.

In germline, CDR1 is MNHNS, CDR2 SASEGT. There are 15 residues in the CDR3. Trimming left V 1 base short and J 0 bases short, with 9 bases between. Cohorts were assigned according to the clinical history that participants reported. Two negative PCRs, clearance, or symptom resolution had been documented for recovered Cohort 3 donors. The authors' processing: Quantification of nucleated cells was approximated via reference gene primer amplification. Using immunoSEQ multiplex PCR, the repertoire was profiled, and TCRdb retains in-frame clones only, with some absent. Clonal size and the V and J genes are those of that table, whereas D and trimming came from the DNA. The table lists approximately 360,000 clones, over 80% of them singletons, with about 4.8% in the top ten. The table lists this clone with a few counts.

The receptor's source is a woman between 45 and 65 years old who had recovered from COVID-19. Material for sequencing was PBMCs or T cells enriched from blood (not recorded which). The gene calls are TRBV6-1 and TRBJ1-1; D not certain. The CDR3 DNA reads as TGTGCCAGCAGTGAAGTGCGACTGATGAACACTGAAGCTTTCTTT. Translated: CASSEVRLMNTEAFF.